Following are 29 T cell receptor beta chains from one sample sequenced in a study of long-term antiretroviral therapy in people with HIV. Run at survey level, the immunoSEQ assay was version v3.0. Generated by immunoSEQ multiplex PCR, the TCRdb table keeps only in-frame clones and is missing some. The table shows roughly 17,000 clones, with just over 75% occurring only once. The starting material was unsorted PBMCs, obtained 2.1 years after starting antiretroviral therapy. Source of these receptors: a man aged 35 to 55 with HIV.

V usage is TRBV5-8 and J usage is TRBJ2-3; TRBD2 matches at 9 bases. This CDR3 has 15 amino acids. V lost 4 bases, J lost 6 bases, and 9 bases stayed unmatched. Germline lookup yields CDR1 SGHTS and CDR2 YDEGEE. CDR3: CASSPLAGAMDTQYF. In DNA form, the CDR3 reads TGTGCCAGCAGCCCTTTAGCGGGGGCCATGGATACGCAGTATTTT. Based on the CDR3 plus reference TRBV5-8 and TRBJ2-3, the full variable domain is EAGVTQSPTHLIKTRGQQATLRCSPISGHTSVYWYQQALGLGLQFLLWYDEGEERNRGNFPPRFSGRQFPNYSSELNVNALELEDSALYLCASSPLAGAMDTQYFGPGTRLTVL.

The chain recombines TRBV5-1 with TRBJ1-6; 9 bases map to TRBD1. After removal of 4 bases from V and 2 bases from J, the junction contained 10 bases not matched to a gene. The germline V gene encodes CDR1 SGHRS and CDR2 YFSETQ. The CDR3 is 18 amino acids. The CDR3 DNA reads TGCGCCAGCAGCCCCGGGACAGGGAGTAAGGCCTATAATTCACCCCTCCACTTT. It codes for CASSPGTGSKAYNSPLHF.

J is TRBJ2-2 and V is TRBV11-2; TRBD1 is a possible D gene (5 bases). The CDR3 sequence is 14 residues long. In germline, CDR1 is SGHAT, CDR2 FQNNGV. Trimming took 3 bases from V and 1 from J, leaving 6 bases between them. The chain's CDR3 is CASSLTVNTGELFF. DNA of the CDR3: TGTGCCAGCAGCTTGACAGTGAACACCGGGGAGCTGTTTTTT.

The gene calls are TRBV10-3 and TRBJ1-4, with a possible D match to TRBD1 (5 bases). Germline-derived CDR1 and CDR2 are ENHRY and SYGVKD. The CDR3 covers 13 residues. V lost 4 bases and J 4 bases, leaving 7 bases between the germline ends. This chain's CDR3 is CAISGQINEKLFF. Written as DNA, the CDR3 is TGTGCCATCAGTGGACAGATTAATGAAAAACTGTTTTTT.

The chain recombines TRBV7-9 with TRBJ1-4; D might be TRBD1 (6 bases). V was cut by 6 bases and J by 7 bases, with 15 bases left in between. CDR3 length: 14 amino acids. Per germline, CDR1 SEHNR and CDR2 FQNEAQ (reference sequence). The CDR3 loop reads CASSPRDIPEKLFF. The DNA of the CDR3 is TGTGCCAGCAGTCCCCGGGACATCCCTGAAAAACTGTTTTTT.

V gene TRBV5-1 combines with J gene TRBJ2-7; D remains unclear. Germline loops: CDR1 SGHRS, CDR2 YFSETQ. The CDR3 spans 15 residues. Deletions cut 2 bases from V and 2 bases from J, with 14 bases between. In DNA form, the CDR3 reads TGCGCCAGCAGCTTCCGACTCAGAGATACCTACGAGCAGTACTTC. This translates into CASSFRLRDTYEQYF.

The chain joins TRBV12-5 to TRBJ1-3, with 7 positions matching TRBD1. V dropped 1 base and J dropped 0; count of bases not matched to a gene: 6. The CDR3 is 17 amino acids. CDR1 and CDR2 (germline): LGHNT, FRNRAP. The CDR3 sequence is CASGLEGQRNSGNTIYF. The CDR3 nucleotides are TGTGCTAGTGGTTTGGAGGGACAGCGCAACTCTGGAAACACCATATATTTT.

This chain joins TRBV30 and TRBJ1-1; D remains ambiguous. The ends were cut back, 3 bases at V and 0 bases at J, with 8 bases in the middle. From germline, CDR1 is GTSNPN and CDR2 SVGIG (reference sequence). The CDR3 sequence is 13 residues long. The CDR3: CAWRVQLNTEAFF. CDR3 nucleotides: TGTGCCTGGAGGGTCCAACTGAACACTGAAGCTTTCTTT.

This rearrangement joins TRBV27 to TRBJ1-1, with D perhaps matching TRBD1 (5 bases). The CDR3 consists of 14 residues. Germline V CDR1 and CDR2: MNHEY, SMNVEV (reference sequence). The V gene lost 6 bases and the J gene lost 0 bases, with 11 bases spanning the gap. CDR3 in amino acids: CASSSLGVNTEAFF. The DNA for the CDR3 is TGTGCCAGCAGCAGCTTAGGGGTGAACACTGAAGCTTTCTTT.

The chain is built from TRBV5-1 and TRBJ1-3; 8 nucleotides line up with TRBD1. Germline V gene lookup returns CDR1 SGHRS and CDR2 YFSETQ. CDR3 size: 15 residues. The trim removed 4 bases at V and 3 bases at J, leaving 6 bases unmatched. The CDR3 loop reads CASSPGGVDGNTIYF. Written as DNA, the CDR3 is TGCGCCAGCAGCCCAGGGGGCGTAGATGGAAACACCATATATTTT.

The chain has TRBV5-1 and TRBJ2-7; D is uncertain. The germline V gene encodes CDR1 SGHRS and CDR2 YFSETQ. The CDR3 is made up of 12 amino acids. The germline V and J ends were trimmed by 1 base and 6 bases, with 8 bases remaining between them. The CDR3 loop is CASSLKGGEQYF. The CDR3 DNA sequence: TGCGCCAGCAGCTTGAAGGGCGGCGAGCAGTACTTC.

The chain joins TRBV7-8 to TRBJ2-5; no reliable D call. Germline V gives CDR1 SGHVS, CDR2 FQNEAQ. Trimming stripped 6 bases from V and 5 bases from J, with 10 bases between. The CDR3 is made up of 12 amino acids. CDR3 residues: CASSSLEETQYF. In DNA, the CDR3 is TGTGCCAGCAGTTCCCTCGAGGAGACCCAGTACTTC.

The CDR3, as DNA: TGTGCCAGCAGCTTGTACCCCCGGGACAGTGGAAACACCATATATTTT. Protein: CASSLYPRDSGNTIYF. The chain uses TRBV7-8 and TRBJ1-3; 7 positions match TRBD1. This CDR3 is 16 amino acids long. Germline assignment: CDR1 SGHVS and CDR2 FQNEAQ. The trim removed 3 bases at V and 3 bases at J, leaving 8 bases unmatched.

This clone came up a few times. The J gene is TRBJ1-5, the V gene TRBV5-1, with D possibly TRBD1 on 6 matching bases. V dropped 3 bases and J dropped 6 bases, with 16 bases sitting between them. This CDR3 spans 15 amino acids. Germline loops: CDR1 SGHRS, CDR2 YFSETQ. CDR3: CASSSGVGAGQPQHF. The CDR3 DNA reads as TGCGCCAGCAGCTCCGGGGTGGGGGCTGGTCAGCCCCAGCATTTT.

V and J are TRBV5-6 and TRBJ2-3; TRBD2 aligns across 14 bases. The CDR3 has 17 residues. Germline V gene lookup returns CDR1 SGHDT and CDR2 YYEEEE. V gave up 2 bases and J gave up 6 bases; unmatched junction bases: 8. CDR3 amino acids: CASSFRTSGGKGDTQYF. CDR3 bases: TGTGCCAGCAGCTTTCGGACTAGCGGGGGGAAGGGGGATACGCAGTATTTT.

This chain uses TRBV10-3 with TRBJ2-3; TRBD1 is a possible D gene (5 bases). The CDR3 is 16 amino acids. Germline V lookup: CDR1 ENHRY, CDR2 SYGVKD. The V and J ends lost 0 bases and 2 bases respectively, with 12 bases between them. The CDR3 DNA reads TGTGCCATCAGTGAGTCGGGGCAAAAAGACACAGATACGCAGTATTTT. This sequence encodes CAISESGQKDTDTQYF.

This clone was seen just once. The gene calls are TRBV11-2 and TRBJ2-2; D may be TRBD1 (5 bases). Germline values: CDR1 SGHAT, CDR2 FQNNGV. Trimming pared 0 bases from V and 5 bases from J, leaving 10 bases between. The CDR3 contains 15 residues. The CDR3 region is CASSLEGRGTGELFF. In nucleotides, the CDR3 is TGTGCCAGCAGCTTAGAGGGGCGCGGAACCGGGGAGCTGTTTTTT.

The J gene is TRBJ2-1, the V gene TRBV4-2, with D perhaps matching TRBD2 (6 bases). The germline V gene encodes CDR1 LGHNA and CDR2 YNFKEQ. The CDR3 sequence is 17 residues long. The germline V and J ends were trimmed by 4 bases and 0 bases, with 16 bases remaining between them. This CDR3 is CASSLSGESSSYNEQFF. Here the CDR3 DNA reads TGTGCCAGCAGCCTATCGGGGGAGTCGAGCTCCTACAATGAGCAGTTCTTC.

This sequence joins TRBV7-9 and TRBJ1-1, with D unresolved. CDR3 length: 14 amino acids. Germline CDR1 reads SEHNR; CDR2 reads FQNEAQ (reference sequence). The ends were cut back, 4 bases at V and 4 bases at J, with 13 bases in the middle. CDR3 in amino acids: CASSSGPGSTEAFF. DNA of the CDR3: TGTGCCAGCAGCTCCGGCCCCGGGAGCACTGAAGCTTTCTTT.

V gene TRBV15 combines with J gene TRBJ1-5; 7 bases line up with TRBD1. Looked up from germline, CDR1 is LNHNV and CDR2 is YYDKDF (reference sequence). The J segment lost 5 bases and the V segment lost 1 base, leaving 5 bases of the junction unmatched. The CDR3 sequence is 15 residues long. Here the CDR3 DNA reads TGTGCCACCAGCAGAGGGACAGGTGGGGATCAGCCCCAGCATTTT. Its protein is CATSRGTGGDQPQHF.

This chain uses TRBV7-9 with TRBJ2-1; 11 bases align to TRBD1. The germline V gene encodes CDR1 SEHNR and CDR2 FQNEAQ (reference sequence). Trimming removed 5 bases from V and 8 bases from J; junction bases left unmatched: 8. The CDR3 sequence is 15 residues long. CDR3 protein: CASSPSGQGVDEQFF. CDR3 bases: TGTGCCAGCAGCCCATCGGGACAGGGGGTCGATGAGCAGTTCTTC.

This rearrangement joins TRBV4-1 to TRBJ1-1; D gene unclear. Germline lookup yields CDR1 MGHRA and CDR2 YSYEKL. The CDR3 spans 14 residues. V was shortened by 0 bases and J by 8 bases, with 13 bases between the two germline ends. CDR3 loop: CASSQDPAVLEAFF. In DNA, the CDR3 is TGCGCCAGCAGCCAAGATCCCGCCGTCCTAGAAGCTTTCTTT.

This clone was recorded only once. CDR3 in DNA: TGTGCCAGCTCACCAGTGACCCGGGAAGCTTTCTTT. This sequence encodes CASSPVTREAFF. The V gene is TRBV18, the J gene TRBJ1-1, with unresolved D. There are 12 residues in the CDR3. V dropped 2 bases and J dropped 8 bases, with 9 bases sitting between them. The germline V gene encodes CDR1 KGHSH and CDR2 LQKENI. Looking up the rest from reference TRBV18 and TRBJ1-1 gives the full variable domain: NAGVMQNPRHLVRRRGQEARLRCSPMKGHSHVYWYRQLPEEGLKFMVYLQKENIIDESGMPKERFSAEFPKEGPSILRIQQVVRGDSAAYFCASSPVTREAFFGQGTRLTVV.

This clone was recorded only once. Within the sample, other DNA sequences also encode this same CDR3. The chain joins TRBV27 to TRBJ2-7; 9 bases map to TRBD2. The junction had 5 bases not matched to a gene; V was cut back by 2 bases and J by 3 bases. The CDR3 has 15 residues. From germline, CDR1 is MNHEY and CDR2 SMNVEV (reference sequence). The DNA for the CDR3 is TGTGCCAGCAGTTTAAGCGGGGGGCCATACTACGAGCAGTACTTC. It codes for CASSLSGGPYYEQYF.

The chain uses TRBV19 and TRBJ2-7; 8 positions agree with TRBD2. J was trimmed by 4 bases and V by 5 bases; bases with no gene match: 7. Germline CDR1 is LNHDA and CDR2 is SQIVND (reference sequence). The CDR3 runs 14 residues. CDR3: CASSVSGTRYEQYF. CDR3 DNA sequence: TGTGCCAGTAGTGTCTCCGGGACTAGATACGAGCAGTACTTC.

The rearrangement joins TRBV29-1 to TRBJ2-7, with D possibly matching TRBD2 (7 bases). Deletions cut 5 bases from V and 5 bases from J, with 22 bases between. There are 15 residues in the CDR3. CDR1 and CDR2 (germline): SQVTM, ANQGSEA. This CDR3 is CSVIGGGTNPDEQYF. DNA for the CDR3: TGCAGCGTTATAGGGGGGGGAACCAATCCTGACGAGCAGTACTTC.

This chain connects TRBV18 to TRBJ1-5; D not resolved. V lost 6 bases and J lost 4, with 10 bases in between. The V gene's germline CDR1 is KGHSH and CDR2 LQKENI. The CDR3 is 13 amino acids. CDR3 in amino acids: CASSADRNQPQHF. The CDR3 nucleotides read TGTGCCAGCTCGGCGGACCGGAATCAGCCCCAGCATTTT. Based on the CDR3 plus reference TRBV18 and TRBJ1-5, the full variable domain is NAGVMQNPRHLVRRRGQEARLRCSPMKGHSHVYWYRQLPEEGLKFMVYLQKENIIDESGMPKERFSAEFPKEGPSILRIQQVVRGDSAAYFCASSADRNQPQHFGDGTRLSIL.

V is TRBV18 and J is TRBJ2-7; D remains unclear. Germline values: CDR1 KGHSH, CDR2 LQKENI. Trimming took off 2 bases at V and 0 bases at J, with 5 bases between the two ends. The CDR3 has 13 residues. CDR3 bases: TGTGCCAGCTCACCATCCGTCTCCTACGAGCAGTACTTC. Amino acid sequence: CASSPSVSYEQYF.

The CDR3 spells CASSLSWTGGNQPQHF. DNA for the CDR3: TGTGCCAGCAGTCTCTCCTGGACAGGGGGCAATCAGCCCCAGCATTTT. The chain couples TRBV2 to TRBJ1-5, with TRBD1 matching 9 bases. Germline lookup yields CDR1 SNHLY and CDR2 FYNNEI. This CDR3 is 16 amino acids long. The ends lost 5 bases at V and 2 bases at J; junction bases unmatched: 7.